This T cell receptor (beta chain) was retrieved from a study of radiation and T cells in renal cell carcinoma. Overall study context: Nephrectomy followed 15 Gy stereotactic body radiation by 4 weeks.

The CDR3 sequence is 15 residues long. Germline-derived CDR1 and CDR2 are MNHEY and SVGAGI. V dropped 2 bases and J dropped 5; count of bases not matched to a gene: 6. Regarding the study as a whole: In blood, top tumor clones expanded by 2 weeks, shrinking by 4.

Time point reported: baseline pretreatment blood. Treatment: 15 Gy SBRT to primary tumor, nephrectomy 4 weeks later. The tumor was a clear cell renal cell carcinoma. In the case of this clone: Antigen specificity is unknown.

Sequenced by immunoSEQ multiplex PCR; TCRdb stores in-frame clones only, minus some. The sample includes roughly 100,000 clones, 80% to 90% of them seen just once. The chain is built from TRBV6-5 and TRBJ2-5, with TRBD2 identical over 9 bases. The specimen was blood, collected from a patient whose treatment included radiotherapy and nephrectomy. The clonotype originates from a man in his fifties or sixties with renal cell carcinoma. The DNA of the CDR3 is TGTGCCAGCAGTTACGCAGGGACTAGCTTGGAGACCCAGTACTTC. It is translated as CASSYAGTSLETQYF.